The following is a T cell receptor (beta chain) sequence with its context. RNA transcripts served as the template for amplifying TCR beta CDR3 regions. TCR CDR3 regions were first amplified by RT-PCR with HTBI primers. In TCRdb, the multiplex PCR reads were re-called with MiXCR into one record per CDR3 protein. The sample has around 190,000 distinct CDR3 sequences; about 15% are singletons. These data are taken from a study of T cells in Graves' hyperthyroidism and ophthalmopathy. The CDR3 has 15 residues. Germline V lookup: CDR1 SGDLS, CDR2 YYNGEE. The J segment lost 4 bases and the V segment lost 0 bases, leaving 2 bases of the junction unmatched.

Sequenced sample: blood. The receptor comes from a woman in her fifties or sixties with Graves' hyperthyroidism. The chain links TRBV9 to TRBJ2-3, with TRBD1 identical over 10 bases. The CDR3 DNA is TGTGCCAGCAGCGTAGAAGGACAGGGGGCAGATACGCAGTATTTT. Protein product: CASSVEGQGADTQYF.